This TCR beta chain comes out of a study of T cells after somatic rescue of genetic block. Germline V gene lookup returns CDR1 LNHNV and CDR2 YYDKDF (reference sequence). The CDR3 has 13 residues. Clones were sequenced by immunoSEQ multiplex PCR, and TCRdb holds only the in-frame ones, with some missing. In the table there are around 57,000 clones, roughly 96% of which are singletons. This clone came up once. The V and J genes are TRBV15 and TRBJ2-5; 8 bases agree with TRBD1. The DNA matches TRBJ2-7 better at its end, which makes the J call doubtful. The TCR comes from a child under two years old. The sample taken for sequencing was peripheral blood mononuclear cells (PBMCs). The CDR3 DNA follows: TGTGCCACCAAAGGACAGGGCAGCTACGAGCAGTACTTC. Its translation is CATKGQGSYEQYF.